The text below deals with one T cell receptor (beta chain). What it binds is unknown. V shed 5 bases and J 9 bases; nucleotides not matched to a gene: 11. This CDR3 spans 15 amino acids. The germline V gene encodes CDR1 SEHNR and CDR2 FQNEAQ (reference sequence). The data were taken from a study of cytomegalovirus exposure and HLA in healthy donors. Amplification used 60 Vbeta primers and 13 Jbeta primers. TCRdb keeps only in-frame clones here, not all; method: immunoSEQ multiplex PCR. Altogether tens of thousands of clones are present, 70% to 85% being singletons, with the ten largest covering approximately 2.6%. Regarding the study as a whole: A later analysis reported that several of the most significant clusters appeared to be linked to common viral pathogens, among them Epstein-Barr virus.

The chain couples TRBV7-9 to TRBJ2-4; 9 bases are shared with TRBD1. The sequence was obtained from a man aged 25-45 years in good health and CMV-seronegative. The sample was PBMCs. CDR3 sequence: CASSPPRGQGVIQYF. For the CDR3, the DNA is TGTGCCAGCAGCCCACCCAGGGGACAGGGCGTCATTCAGTACTTC. Full variable domain (outside the CDR3, taken from reference TRBV7-9 and TRBJ2-4): DTGVSQNPRHKITKRGQNVTFRCDPISEHNRLYWYRQTLGQGPEFLTYFQNEAQLEKSRLLSDRFSAERPKGSFSTLEIQRTEQGDSAMYLCASSPPRGQGVIQYFGAGTRLSVL.